This T cell receptor (beta chain) appears in the sequencing data of a study of blood T cell repertoires in COVID-19. Study in general: COVID-19 samples collected from the United States, Italy and Spain covered acute and convalescent phases. T cells, B-cell-depleted T cells, or PBMCs provided the cDNA or gDNA that served as material.

Germline V gives CDR1 MNHNY, CDR2 SVGAGI (reference sequence). This CDR3 is built from 15 residues. V lost 10 bases and J lost 0, with 16 bases in between. Only in-frame clones appear in the TCRdb table, and some are missing; sequencing was by immunoSEQ multiplex PCR. Found here are some 250,000 clones, around four fifths of them singletons; the top ten hold 4.2%. Sequenced material: peripheral blood. The chain has TRBV6-6 and TRBJ1-3; no reliable D call. The clonotype originates from a man aged 60-69 years with acute or convalescent COVID-19. The chain's CDR3 is CATERRRDSGNTIYF. For the CDR3, the DNA is TGTGCCACCGAACGAAGGAGAGACTCTGGAAACACCATATATTTT.